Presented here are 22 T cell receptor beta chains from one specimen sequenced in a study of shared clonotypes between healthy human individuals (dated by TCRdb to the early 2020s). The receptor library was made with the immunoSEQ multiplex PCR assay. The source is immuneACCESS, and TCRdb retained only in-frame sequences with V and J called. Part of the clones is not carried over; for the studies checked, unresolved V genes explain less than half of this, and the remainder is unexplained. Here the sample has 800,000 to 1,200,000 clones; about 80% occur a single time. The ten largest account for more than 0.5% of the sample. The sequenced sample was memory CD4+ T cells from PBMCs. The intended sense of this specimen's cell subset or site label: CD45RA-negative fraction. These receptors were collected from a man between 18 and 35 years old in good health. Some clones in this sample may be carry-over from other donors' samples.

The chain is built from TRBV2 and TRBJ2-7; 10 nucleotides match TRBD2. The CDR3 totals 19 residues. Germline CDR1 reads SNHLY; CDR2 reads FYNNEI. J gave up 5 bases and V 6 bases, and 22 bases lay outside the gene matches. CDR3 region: CASRDLPTSQLAGRDEQYF. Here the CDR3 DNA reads TGTGCCAGCAGGGATCTACCAACTTCACAACTAGCGGGAAGAGACGAGCAGTACTTC.

CDR3 protein: CASSQDPNGGLAEYQETQYF. The CDR3 nucleotides are TGCGCCAGCAGCCAAGATCCCAACGGGGGACTAGCGGAGTACCAAGAGACCCAGTACTTC. J is TRBJ2-5 and V is TRBV4-1; 11 positions agree with TRBD2. J gave up 0 bases and V 0 bases, and 12 bases lay outside the gene matches. This CDR3 has 20 residues. Germline loops: CDR1 MGHRA, CDR2 YSYEKL.

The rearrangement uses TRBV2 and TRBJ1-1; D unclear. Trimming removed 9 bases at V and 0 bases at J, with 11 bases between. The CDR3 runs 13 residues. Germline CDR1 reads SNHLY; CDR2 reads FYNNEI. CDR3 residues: CARAGRLNTEAFF. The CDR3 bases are TGTGCCAGGGCCGGCCGATTGAACACTGAAGCTTTCTTT.

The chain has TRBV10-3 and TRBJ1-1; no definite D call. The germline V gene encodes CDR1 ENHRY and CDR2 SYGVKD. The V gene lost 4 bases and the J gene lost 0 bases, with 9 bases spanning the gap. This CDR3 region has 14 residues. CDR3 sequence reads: CAISVEQLNTEAFF. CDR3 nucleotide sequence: TGTGCCATCAGTGTTGAACAGTTGAACACTGAAGCTTTCTTT.

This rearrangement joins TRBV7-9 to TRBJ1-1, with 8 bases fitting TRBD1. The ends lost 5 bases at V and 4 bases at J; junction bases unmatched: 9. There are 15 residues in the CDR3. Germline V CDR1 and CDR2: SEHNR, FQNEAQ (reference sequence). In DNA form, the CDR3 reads TGTGCCAGCAGCAGAATTCAGGGGGCGGGCACTGAAGCTTTCTTT. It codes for CASSRIQGAGTEAFF.

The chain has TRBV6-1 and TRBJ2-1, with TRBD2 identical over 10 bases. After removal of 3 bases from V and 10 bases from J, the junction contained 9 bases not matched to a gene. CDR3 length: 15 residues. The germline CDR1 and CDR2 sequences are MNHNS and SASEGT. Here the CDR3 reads CASSDLAGVGREQFF. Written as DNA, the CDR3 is TGTGCCAGCAGTGATCTAGCGGGGGTGGGTAGGGAGCAGTTCTTC.

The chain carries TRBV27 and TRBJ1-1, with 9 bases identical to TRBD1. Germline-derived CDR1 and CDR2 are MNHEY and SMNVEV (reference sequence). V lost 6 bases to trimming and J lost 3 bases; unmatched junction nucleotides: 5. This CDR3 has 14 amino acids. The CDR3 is CASSRDRADTEAFF. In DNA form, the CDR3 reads TGTGCCAGCAGCCGGGACAGGGCGGACACTGAAGCTTTCTTT.

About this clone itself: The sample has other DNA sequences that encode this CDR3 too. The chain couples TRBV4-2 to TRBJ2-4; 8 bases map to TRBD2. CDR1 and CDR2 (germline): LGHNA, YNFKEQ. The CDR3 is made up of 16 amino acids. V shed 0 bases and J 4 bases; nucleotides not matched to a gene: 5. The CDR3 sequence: CASSQDRERGKNIQYF. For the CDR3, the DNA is TGTGCCAGCAGCCAAGATCGGGAGCGGGGGAAAAACATTCAGTACTTC.

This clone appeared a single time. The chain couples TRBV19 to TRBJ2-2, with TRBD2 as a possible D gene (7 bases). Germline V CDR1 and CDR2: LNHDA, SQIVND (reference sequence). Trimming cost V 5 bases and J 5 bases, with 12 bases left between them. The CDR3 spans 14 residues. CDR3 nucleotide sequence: TGTGCCAGTAGTGCGGGGGCGGGAACCGGGGAGCTGTTTTTT. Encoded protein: CASSAGAGTGELFF.

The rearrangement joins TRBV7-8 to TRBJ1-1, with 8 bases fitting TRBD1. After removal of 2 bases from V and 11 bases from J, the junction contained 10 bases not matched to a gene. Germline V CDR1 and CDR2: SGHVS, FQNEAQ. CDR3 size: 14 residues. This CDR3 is CASSLRRDRSLAFF. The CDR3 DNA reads TGTGCCAGCAGCTTACGCCGGGACAGGTCTTTGGCTTTCTTT.

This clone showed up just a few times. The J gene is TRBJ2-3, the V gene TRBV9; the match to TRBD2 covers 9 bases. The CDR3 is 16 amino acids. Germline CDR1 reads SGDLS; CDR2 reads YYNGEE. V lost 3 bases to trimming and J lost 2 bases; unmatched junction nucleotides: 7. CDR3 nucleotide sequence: TGTGCCAGCAGCGACGGGACTAGCCCTCTCACAGATACGCAGTATTTT. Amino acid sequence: CASSDGTSPLTDTQYF.

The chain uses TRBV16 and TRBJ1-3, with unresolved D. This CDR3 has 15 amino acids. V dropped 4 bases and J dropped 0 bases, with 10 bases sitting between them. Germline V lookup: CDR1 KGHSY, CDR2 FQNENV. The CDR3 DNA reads TGTGCCAGCAGCCCATACAGAGACTCTGGAAACACCATATATTTT. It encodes CASSPYRDSGNTIYF.

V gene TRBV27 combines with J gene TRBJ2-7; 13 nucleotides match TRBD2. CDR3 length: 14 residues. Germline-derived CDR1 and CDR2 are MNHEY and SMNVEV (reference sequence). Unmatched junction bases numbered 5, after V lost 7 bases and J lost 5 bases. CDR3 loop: CASTRTSGRHEQYF. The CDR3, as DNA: TGTGCCAGCACCCGGACTAGCGGGAGACACGAGCAGTACTTC.

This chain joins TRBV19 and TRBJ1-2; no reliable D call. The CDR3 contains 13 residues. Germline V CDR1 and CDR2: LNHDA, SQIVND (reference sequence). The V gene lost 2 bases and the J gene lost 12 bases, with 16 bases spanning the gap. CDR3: CASSINSQMGNTF. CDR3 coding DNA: TGTGCCAGTAGTATAAACAGCCAGATGGGCAACACCTTC.

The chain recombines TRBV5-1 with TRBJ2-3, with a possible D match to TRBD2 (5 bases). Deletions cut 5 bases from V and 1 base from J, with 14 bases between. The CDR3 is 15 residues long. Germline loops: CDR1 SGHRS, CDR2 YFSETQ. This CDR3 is CASSRILGGTDTQYF. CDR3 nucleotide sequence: TGCGCCAGCAGTCGTATATTGGGAGGCACAGATACGCAGTATTTT.

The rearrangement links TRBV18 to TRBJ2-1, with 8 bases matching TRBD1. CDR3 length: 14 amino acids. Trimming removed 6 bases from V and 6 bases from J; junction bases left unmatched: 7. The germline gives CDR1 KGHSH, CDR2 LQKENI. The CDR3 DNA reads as TGTGCCAGCTCGGTCAGGGGGCCTGTCAATGAGCAGTTCTTC. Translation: CASSVRGPVNEQFF.

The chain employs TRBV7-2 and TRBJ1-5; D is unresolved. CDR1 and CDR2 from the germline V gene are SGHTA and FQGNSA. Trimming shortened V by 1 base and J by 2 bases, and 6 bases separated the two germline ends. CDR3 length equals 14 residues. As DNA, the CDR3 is TGTGCCAGCAGCTTAGAAAGCCGCAATCAGCCCCAGCATTTT. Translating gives CASSLESRNQPQHF.

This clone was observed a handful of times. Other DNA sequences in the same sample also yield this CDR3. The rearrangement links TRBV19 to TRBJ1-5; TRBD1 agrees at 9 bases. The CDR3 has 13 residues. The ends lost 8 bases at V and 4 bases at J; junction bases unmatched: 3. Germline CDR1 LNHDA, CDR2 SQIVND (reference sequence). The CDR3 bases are TGTGCCAGTTCCGGGACAGGGAATCAGCCCCAGCATTTT. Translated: CASSGTGNQPQHF. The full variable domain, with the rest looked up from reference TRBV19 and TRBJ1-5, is DGGITQSPKYLFRKEGQNVTLSCEQNLNHDAMYWYRQDPGQGLRLIYYSQIVNDFQKGDIAEGYSVSREKKESFPLTVTSAQKNPTAFYLCASSGTGNQPQHFGDGTRLSIL.

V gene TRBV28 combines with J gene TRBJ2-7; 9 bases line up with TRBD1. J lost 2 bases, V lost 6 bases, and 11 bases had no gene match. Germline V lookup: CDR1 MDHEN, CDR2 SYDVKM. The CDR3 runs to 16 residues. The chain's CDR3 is CASSSPGQGGTYEQYF. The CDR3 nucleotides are TGTGCCAGCAGCTCCCCGGGACAGGGAGGGACCTACGAGCAGTACTTC.

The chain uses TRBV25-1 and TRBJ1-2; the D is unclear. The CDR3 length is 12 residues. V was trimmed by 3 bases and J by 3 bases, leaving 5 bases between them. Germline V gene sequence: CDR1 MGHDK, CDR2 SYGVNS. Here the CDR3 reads CASSEGHYGYTF. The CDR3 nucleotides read TGTGCCAGCAGTGAGGGCCACTATGGCTACACCTTC.

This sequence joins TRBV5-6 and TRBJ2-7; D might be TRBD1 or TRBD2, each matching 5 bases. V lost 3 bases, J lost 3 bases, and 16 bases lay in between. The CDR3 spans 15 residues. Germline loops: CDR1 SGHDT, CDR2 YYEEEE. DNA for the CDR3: TGTGCCAGCAGCTCGGGACCGATCCAGGGCTACGAGCAGTACTTC. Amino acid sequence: CASSSGPIQGYEQYF.

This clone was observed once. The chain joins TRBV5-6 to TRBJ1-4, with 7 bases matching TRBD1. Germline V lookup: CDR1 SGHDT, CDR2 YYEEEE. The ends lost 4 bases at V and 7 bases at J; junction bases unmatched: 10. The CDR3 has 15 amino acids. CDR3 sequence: CASSLQGQSREKLFF. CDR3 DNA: TGTGCCAGCAGCCTACAGGGACAGTCTCGTGAAAAACTGTTTTTT.